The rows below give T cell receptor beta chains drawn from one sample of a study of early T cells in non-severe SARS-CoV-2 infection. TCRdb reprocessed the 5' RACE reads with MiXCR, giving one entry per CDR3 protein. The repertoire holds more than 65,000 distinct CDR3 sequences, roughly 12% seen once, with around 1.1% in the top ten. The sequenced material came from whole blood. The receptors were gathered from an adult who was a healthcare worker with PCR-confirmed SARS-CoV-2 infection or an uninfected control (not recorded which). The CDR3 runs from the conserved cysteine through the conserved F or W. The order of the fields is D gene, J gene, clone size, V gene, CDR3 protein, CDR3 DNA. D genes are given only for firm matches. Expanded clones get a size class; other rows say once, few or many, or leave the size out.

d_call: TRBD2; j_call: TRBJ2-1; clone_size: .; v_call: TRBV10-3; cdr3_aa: CASLAGGSNNEQFF; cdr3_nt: TGTGCCTCCTTAGCGGGAGGATCCAACAATGAGCAGTTCTTC
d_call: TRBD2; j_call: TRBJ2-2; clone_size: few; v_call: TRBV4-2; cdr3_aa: CASSRVTSGGSGELFF; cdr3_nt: TGTGCCAGCAGCCGAGTAACTAGCGGGGGCTCCGGGGAGCTGTTTTTT
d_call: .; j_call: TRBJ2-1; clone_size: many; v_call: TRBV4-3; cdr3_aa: CASSQERIPYNEQFF; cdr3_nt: TGCGCCAGCAGCCAAGAAAGGATCCCCTACAATGAGCAGTTCTTC
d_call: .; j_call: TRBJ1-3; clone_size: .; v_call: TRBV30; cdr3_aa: CAWSASSGNTIYF; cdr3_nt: TGTGCCTGGAGCGCAAGCTCTGGAAACACCATATATTTT
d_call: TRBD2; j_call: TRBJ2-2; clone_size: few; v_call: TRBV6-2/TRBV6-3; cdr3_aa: CASSILLAAPGELFF; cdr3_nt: TGTGCCAGCAGTATCCTTCTAGCGGCCCCCGGGGAGCTGTTTTTT
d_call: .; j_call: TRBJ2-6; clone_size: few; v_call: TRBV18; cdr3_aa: CASSPPQGWANVLTF; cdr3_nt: TGTGCCAGCTCACCACCGCAGGGCTGGGCCAACGTCCTGACTTTC
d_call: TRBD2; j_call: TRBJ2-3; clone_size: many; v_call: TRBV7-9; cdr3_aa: CASSFPPGLATDTQYF; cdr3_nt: TGTGCCAGCAGCTTCCCACCGGGACTAGCGACAGATACGCAGTATTTT
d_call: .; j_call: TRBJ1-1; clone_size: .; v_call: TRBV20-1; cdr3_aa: CSARNPGTGNTEAFF; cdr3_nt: TGCAGTGCTAGAAACCCCGGGACGGGAAACACTGAAGCTTTCTTT
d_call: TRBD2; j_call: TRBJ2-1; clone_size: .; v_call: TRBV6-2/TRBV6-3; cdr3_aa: CASSYGGTTYNEQFF; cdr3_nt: TGTGCCAGCAGTTACGGCGGGACTACCTACAATGAGCAGTTCTTC
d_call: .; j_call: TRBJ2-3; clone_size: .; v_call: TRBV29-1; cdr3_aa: CSVDADTQYF; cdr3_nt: TGCAGCGTTGATGCCGATACGCAGTATTTT
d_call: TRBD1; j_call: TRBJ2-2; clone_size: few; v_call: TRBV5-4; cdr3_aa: CASSFPGQGLNTGELFF; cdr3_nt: TGTGCCAGCAGCTTCCCGGGACAGGGGTTAAACACCGGGGAGCTGTTTTTT
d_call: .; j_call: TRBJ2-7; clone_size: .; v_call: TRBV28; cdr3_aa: CASSLLGLNPYELYF; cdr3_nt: TGTGCCAGCAGTTTACTGGGATTAAATCCTTACGAGCTGTACTTC
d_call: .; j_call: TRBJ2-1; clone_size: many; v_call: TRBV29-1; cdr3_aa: CSVDKSGANEQFF; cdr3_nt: TGCAGCGTTGATAAGTCAGGAGCCAATGAGCAGTTCTTC
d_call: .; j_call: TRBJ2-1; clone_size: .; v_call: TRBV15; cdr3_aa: CATSRDLISSYNEQFF; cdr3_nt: TGTGCCACCAGCAGAGATTTGATAAGCTCCTACAATGAGCAGTTCTTC
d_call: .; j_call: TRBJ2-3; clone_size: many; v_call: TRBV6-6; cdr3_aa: CASSFSSGYGDTQYF; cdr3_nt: TGTGCCAGCAGTTTCTCTAGTGGGTATGGGGATACGCAGTATTTT
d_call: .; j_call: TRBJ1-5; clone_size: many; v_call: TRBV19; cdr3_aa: CASSIGKGGQPQHF; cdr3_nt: TGTGCCAGTAGTATAGGAAAAGGCGGACAGCCCCAGCATTTT
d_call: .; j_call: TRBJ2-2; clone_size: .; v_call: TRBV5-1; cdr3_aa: CASSLDFGKTGELFF; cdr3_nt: TGCGCCAGCAGCTTGGATTTCGGCAAGACCGGGGAGCTGTTTTTT
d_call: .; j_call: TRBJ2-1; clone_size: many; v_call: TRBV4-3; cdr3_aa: CASSPQDRGHNEQFF; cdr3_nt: TGCGCCAGCAGTCCTCAGGATAGGGGTCACAATGAGCAGTTCTTC